The present entry profiles one TCR beta chain with its context. This sample is drawn from a study of blood T cell repertoires in COVID-19. Looking at the study overall: Researchers got acute and convalescent COVID-19 samples from the United States, Italy and Spain.

Data came from immunoSEQ multiplex PCR; TCRdb stores just in-frame clones and leaves some out. Of about 78,000 clones in the sample, 70% to 90% were seen once. In germline, CDR1 is LNHNV, CDR2 YYDKDF (reference sequence). With 0 bases removed from V and 5 bases from J, the gap between germline ends came to 19 bases. The CDR3 has 18 residues. The sample taken for sequencing was peripheral blood. The rearrangement links TRBV15 to TRBJ2-2; a possible D gene is TRBD2 (6 bases). This TCR came from a man aged 65 to 79 with active or convalescent COVID-19. The CDR3 loop is CATSRDYGRELGTGELFF. The CDR3 bases are TGTGCCACCAGCAGAGATTATGGGCGGGAATTGGGAACCGGGGAGCTGTTTTTT.